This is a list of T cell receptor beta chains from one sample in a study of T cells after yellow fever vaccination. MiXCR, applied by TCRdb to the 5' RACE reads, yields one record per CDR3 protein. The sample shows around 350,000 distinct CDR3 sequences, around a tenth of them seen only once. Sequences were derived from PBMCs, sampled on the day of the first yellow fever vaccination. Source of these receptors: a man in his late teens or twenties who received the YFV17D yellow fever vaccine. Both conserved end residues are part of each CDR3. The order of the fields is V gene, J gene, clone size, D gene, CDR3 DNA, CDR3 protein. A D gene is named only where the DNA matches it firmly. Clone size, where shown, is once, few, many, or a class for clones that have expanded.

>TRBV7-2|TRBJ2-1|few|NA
TGTGCCAGCAGCTTACAAGGACAGAATTACAATGAGCAGTTCTTC
CASSLQGQNYNEQFF
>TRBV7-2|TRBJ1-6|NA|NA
TGTGCCAGCAGCACCTCTGAGGAATCACCCCTCCACTTT
CASSTSEESPLHF
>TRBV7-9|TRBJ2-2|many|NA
TGTGCCAGCAGCACAGGGACCGGGGAGCTGTTTTTT
CASSTGTGELFF
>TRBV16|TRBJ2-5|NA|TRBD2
TGTGCCAGCAGCCAATCGGCGGGGGAATGGGAGACCCAGTACTTC
CASSQSAGEWETQYF
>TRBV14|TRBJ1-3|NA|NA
TGTGCCAGCAGCCAACGCTGGGGAAGTGGAAACACCATATATTTT
CASSQRWGSGNTIYF
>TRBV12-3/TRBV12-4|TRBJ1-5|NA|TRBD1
TGTGCCAGCAGTCCGACAGGGGTCCAGAGGCAGCCCCAGCATTTT
CASSPTGVQRQPQHF
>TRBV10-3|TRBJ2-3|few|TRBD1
TGTGCCATCAGCCCGGGACAGGCGAGCACAGATACGCAGTATTTT
CAISPGQASTDTQYF
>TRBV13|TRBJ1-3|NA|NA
TGTGCCAGCACCCGGATGGGGGTGGGAAACTCTGGAAACACCATATATTTT
CASTRMGVGNSGNTIYF
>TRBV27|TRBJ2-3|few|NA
TGTGCCAGCAGTTTAGATTTTGGGTTTGGCAGGGAAGCAGATACGCAGTATTTT
CASSLDFGFGREADTQYF
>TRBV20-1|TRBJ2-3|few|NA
TGCAGTGCTAGAAGTGACAGCACAGATACGCAGTATTTT
CSARSDSTDTQYF
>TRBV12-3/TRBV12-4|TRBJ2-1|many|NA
TGTGCCAGCAGTTTAGAATACAATGAGCAGTTCTTC
CASSLEYNEQFF
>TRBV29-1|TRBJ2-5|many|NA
TGCAGCGTTGAAGGGTTAGGGGGGCTGGAGACCCAGTACTTC
CSVEGLGGLETQYF
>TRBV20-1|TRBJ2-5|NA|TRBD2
TGCAGTGCTGGCTCCCCCCTAGCGGGGGAGGTAGCCCAGTACTTC
CSAGSPLAGEVAQYF
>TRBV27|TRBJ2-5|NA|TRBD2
TGTGCCAGCAGCTCACTACGACTAGCGGGGGGCCGGGACCAAGAGACCCAGTACTTC
CASSSLRLAGGRDQETQYF
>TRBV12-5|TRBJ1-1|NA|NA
TGTGCTAGTGTCGAAGGCACTGAAGCTTTCTTT
CASVEGTEAFF
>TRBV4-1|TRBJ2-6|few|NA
TGCGCCAGCAGCCACCCAAGGCTGGTTCTATCTGGGGCCAACGTCCTGACTTTC
CASSHPRLVLSGANVLTF
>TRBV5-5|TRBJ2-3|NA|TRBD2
TGTGCCAGCAGGTACCGGACTAGCGGCACAGATACGCAGTATTTT
CASRYRTSGTDTQYF
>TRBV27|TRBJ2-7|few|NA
TGTGCCAGCCGCCAGACGGAGACCTACGAGCAGTACTTC
CASRQTETYEQYF
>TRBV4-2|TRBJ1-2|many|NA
TGTGCCAGCAGCCCTACCGAGGTCTCTGGGCGGCGACGACTCTATGGCTACACCTTC
CASSPTEVSGRRRLYGYTF
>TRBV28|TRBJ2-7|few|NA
TGTGCCAGCAGCTCGACCCCGAGCTCCTACGAGCAGTACTTC
CASSSTPSSYEQYF
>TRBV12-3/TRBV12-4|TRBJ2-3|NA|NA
TGTGCCAGCAAGCTGACTGGCGGGGCGAACACAGATACGCAGTATTTT
CASKLTGGANTDTQYF
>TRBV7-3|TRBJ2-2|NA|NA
TGTGCCAGCAGCACTGGACTCGAGACCGGGGAGCTGTTTTTT
CASSTGLETGELFF